The T cell receptor beta chain under discussion was sequenced for a study of blood T cell repertoires in COVID-19. Enrolled during active infection, Seattle patients were then followed longitudinally. Germline CDR1 and CDR2: SGHTA and FQGNSA. The CDR3 totals 13 residues. J lost 4 bases, V lost 11 bases, and 7 bases had no gene match. The authors' processing: Reference gene primer amplification in the assay estimated nucleated cell counts. TCRdb's copy holds only in-frame clones and misses some; the assay was immunoSEQ multiplex PCR. D and trimming were read from the DNA, whereas the V and J calls and clone size are those reported in that table. The sample has over 250,000 clones; 80% to 95% are singletons.

The rearrangement uses TRBV7-2 and TRBJ2-1; 8 bases line up with TRBD2. What was sequenced was peripheral blood. This sequence was found in a person in their late teens or twenties with COVID-19, enrolled during active disease. The CDR3 region has the DNA TGTGCCTGTGCGACTAGCGATTACAATGAGCAGTTCTTC. Residues: CACATSDYNEQFF.